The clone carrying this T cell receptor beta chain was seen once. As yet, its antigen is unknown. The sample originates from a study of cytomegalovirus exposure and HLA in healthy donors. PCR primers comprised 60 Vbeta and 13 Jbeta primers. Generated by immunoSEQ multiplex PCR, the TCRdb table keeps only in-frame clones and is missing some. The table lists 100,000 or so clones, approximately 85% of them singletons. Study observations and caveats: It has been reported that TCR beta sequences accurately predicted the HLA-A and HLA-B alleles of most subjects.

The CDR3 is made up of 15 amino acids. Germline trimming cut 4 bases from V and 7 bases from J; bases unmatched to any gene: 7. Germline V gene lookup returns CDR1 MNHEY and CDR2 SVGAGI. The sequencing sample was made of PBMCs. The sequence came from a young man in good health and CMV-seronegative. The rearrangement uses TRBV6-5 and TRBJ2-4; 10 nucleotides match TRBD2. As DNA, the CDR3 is TGTGCCAGCAGTTCCCCTAGCGGGGGAAAGAACATTCAGTACTTC. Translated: CASSSPSGGKNIQYF.